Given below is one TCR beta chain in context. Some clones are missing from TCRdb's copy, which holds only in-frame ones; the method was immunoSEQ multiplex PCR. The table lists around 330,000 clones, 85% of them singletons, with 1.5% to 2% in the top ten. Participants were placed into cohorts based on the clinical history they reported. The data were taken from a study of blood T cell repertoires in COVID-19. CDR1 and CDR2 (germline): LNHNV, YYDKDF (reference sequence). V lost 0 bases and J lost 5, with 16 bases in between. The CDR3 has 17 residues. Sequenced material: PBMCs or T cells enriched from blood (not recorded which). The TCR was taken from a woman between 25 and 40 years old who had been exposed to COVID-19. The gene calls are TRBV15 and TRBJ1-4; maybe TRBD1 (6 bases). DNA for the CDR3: TGTGCCACCAGCAGAGATCAAGGGGGAAGAGGGAATGAAAAACTGTTTTTT. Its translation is CATSRDQGGRGNEKLFF.